This is a list of T cell receptor beta chains from one sample in a study of human T cells and chemical hapten exposure. Each CDR3 protein gets one entry after TCRdb re-called the RACE reads with MiXCR. The table lists fewer than 85,000 distinct CDR3 sequences, about 9.4% of them singletons. Source: whole blood, taken in connection with sensitization to the hapten diphenylcyclopropenone (DPC). These receptors all stem from a woman aged 30 to 39 with alopecia areata. Some clones in this sample may be carry-over from other donors' samples. CDR3s include the opening cysteine and the closing phenylalanine or tryptophan. Fields, in order: D gene, J gene, V gene, clone size, CDR3 protein, CDR3 DNA. A D gene is named only where the DNA matches it firmly. A clone size is listed for some rows: how often the clone was seen (once, few, many), or a class if it is expanded.

d_gene: .; j_gene: TRBJ2-1; v_gene: TRBV4-3; abundance: many; CDR3aa: CASSQDWRTSYNEQFF; CDR3nt: TGCGCCAGCAGCCAAGATTGGCGGACCTCCTACAATGAGCAGTTCTTC
d_gene: .; j_gene: TRBJ2-1; v_gene: TRBV4-3; abundance: few; CDR3aa: CASSQVARTNYNEQFF; CDR3nt: TGCGCCAGCAGCCAAGTAGCCCGGACAAACTACAATGAGCAGTTCTTC
d_gene: TRBD1; j_gene: TRBJ2-2; v_gene: TRBV28; abundance: .; CDR3aa: CASSVRTGYGGELFF; CDR3nt: TGTGCCAGCAGTGTCCGGACAGGGTATGGCGGGGAGCTGTTTTTT
d_gene: .; j_gene: TRBJ1-1; v_gene: TRBV9; abundance: many; CDR3aa: CASSPRERLNTEAFF; CDR3nt: TGTGCCAGCAGCCCACGGGAGAGGTTAAACACTGAAGCTTTCTTT
d_gene: .; j_gene: TRBJ2-5; v_gene: TRBV12-3/TRBV12-4; abundance: .; CDR3aa: CASSLWDTQETQYF; CDR3nt: TGTGCCAGCAGTTTATGGGACACCCAAGAGACCCAGTACTTC
d_gene: .; j_gene: TRBJ2-2; v_gene: TRBV6-5; abundance: few; CDR3aa: CASREQYTGELFF; CDR3nt: TGTGCCAGCAGAGAACAGTACACCGGGGAGCTGTTTTTT
d_gene: TRBD1; j_gene: TRBJ2-3; v_gene: TRBV6-2/TRBV6-3; abundance: .; CDR3aa: CASRLWTGEDTQYF; CDR3nt: TGTGCCAGCAGACTCTGGACAGGGGAAGATACGCAGTATTTT
d_gene: .; j_gene: TRBJ2-7; v_gene: TRBV21-1; abundance: many; CDR3aa: CASSTTPRVPYEQYF; CDR3nt: TGTGCCAGCAGCACGACACCCAGGGTCCCCTACGAGCAGTACTTC
d_gene: .; j_gene: TRBJ2-1; v_gene: TRBV7-2; abundance: few; CDR3aa: CASSRPENEQFF; CDR3nt: TGTGCCAGCAGCCGACCCGAGAATGAGCAGTTCTTC
d_gene: TRBD1; j_gene: TRBJ2-7; v_gene: TRBV11-2; abundance: few; CDR3aa: CASSLELGQGYEQYF; CDR3nt: TGTGCCAGCAGCTTAGAGCTGGGACAGGGGTACGAGCAGTACTTC
d_gene: .; j_gene: TRBJ2-3; v_gene: TRBV7-2; abundance: many; CDR3aa: CASSRSIADTQYF; CDR3nt: TGTGCCAGCAGCCGCTCCATTGCAGATACGCAGTATTTT
d_gene: .; j_gene: TRBJ2-7; v_gene: TRBV20-1; abundance: few; CDR3aa: CSARKPGGASYEQYF; CDR3nt: TGCAGTGCTAGAAAGCCAGGGGGGGCCTCCTACGAGCAGTACTTC
d_gene: TRBD1; j_gene: TRBJ1-2; v_gene: TRBV6-5; abundance: many; CDR3aa: CASSPHVRGDRGPDRYTF; CDR3nt: TGTGCCAGCAGCCCACACGTGAGGGGAGACAGGGGGCCCGATCGCTACACCTTC
d_gene: .; j_gene: TRBJ2-7; v_gene: TRBV29-1; abundance: many; CDR3aa: CSVCRDTSSYEQYF; CDR3nt: TGCAGCGTTTGTCGGGATACCAGCTCCTACGAGCAGTACTTC
d_gene: TRBD2; j_gene: TRBJ2-2; v_gene: TRBV9; abundance: .; CDR3aa: CASSAGTSTTGELFF; CDR3nt: TGTGCCAGCAGCGCCGGGACTAGCACCACCGGGGAGCTGTTTTTT
d_gene: .; j_gene: TRBJ1-5; v_gene: TRBV28; abundance: few; CDR3aa: CASSFDSNQPQHF; CDR3nt: TGTGCCAGCAGTTTTGATAGCAATCAGCCCCAGCATTTT
d_gene: .; j_gene: TRBJ1-2; v_gene: TRBV30; abundance: many; CDR3aa: CAWSSGPMGGYTF; CDR3nt: TGTGCCTGGAGTTCTGGGCCTATGGGGGGCTACACCTTC
d_gene: TRBD2; j_gene: TRBJ2-2; v_gene: TRBV27; abundance: many; CDR3aa: CASSLLTSGRRTGELFF; CDR3nt: TGTGCCAGCAGCCTGTTAACTAGCGGGAGGCGGACCGGGGAGCTGTTTTTT